This TCR beta chain was found in a study of Graves' ophthalmopathy and Graves' hyperthyroidism. Findings and limits, study-wide: Most thyroid clonotypes with frequency above 0.001 were detected in blood too.

Germline V gene sequence: CDR1 ENHRY, CDR2 SYGVKD. Losses at the gene ends were 6 bases for V and 10 bases for J; bases not matched to a gene: 9. The CDR3 covers 14 residues. On this clonotype: As yet, its antigen is unknown.

CDR3 regions of TCR beta were amplified from RNA transcripts. The library came from an HTBI-primed first-round RT-PCR and a second-round multiplex PCR. TCRdb processed the multiplex PCR reads anew with MiXCR; each CDR3 protein has one entry. The data contain about 640,000 distinct CDR3 sequences, 35% to 45% of them singletons. The chain joins TRBV10-3 to TRBJ1-6; 7 bases line up with TRBD1. The source is an adult man with Graves' ophthalmopathy. The sequenced sample consisted of peripheral blood. DNA of the CDR3: TGTGCCATCAGCCGACAGGGAAGGGGATCACCCCTCCACTTT. Protein: CAISRQGRGSPLHF.